This T cell receptor (beta chain) originates from a study of OX40 agonist ivuxolimab in advanced cancers. Sampled blood was obtained at baseline, cycle 4 day 1, and cycle 7 day 1. Generated by immunoSEQ multiplex PCR, the TCRdb table keeps only in-frame clones and is missing some. Of about 39,000 clones listed, about 81% were seen once; the top ten hold around 2.5%. The germline gives CDR1 SGHNT, CDR2 YYREEE (reference sequence). The V gene end was trimmed by 7 bases and the J gene end by 3 bases; junction bases not matched to a gene: 6. The CDR3 has 15 residues. V is TRBV5-4 and J is TRBJ2-1, with TRBD2 matching over 11 bases. Specimen: CD4+ or CD8+ T cells sorted from blood, collected in a trial of the OX40 agonist ivuxolimab. This TCR was sampled from an adult with an advanced solid tumor such as melanoma, head and neck, liver or kidney cancer. Written as DNA, the CDR3 is TGTGCCAGCGGGCCGACTAGCGGGGTCTACAATGAGCAGTTCTTC. This codes for CASGPTSGVYNEQFF.